Reported below is one T cell receptor (beta chain). The antigen is unknown. Researchers ran the PCR with 60 Vbeta and 13 Jbeta primers. The data were produced by immunoSEQ multiplex PCR, yet TCRdb's version contains in-frame clones alone and is incomplete. Altogether some 60,000 clones are present, 70% to 75% being singletons, with the ten largest covering 5% to 7%. These data are taken from a study of cytomegalovirus exposure and HLA in healthy donors. Notes on the study in general: According to the study, about 180 TCR beta chains were cytomegalovirus-associated.

V shed 5 bases and J shed 4 bases, with 20 bases lying between them. Per the germline V gene, CDR1 is SEHNR and CDR2 is FQNEAQ (reference sequence). The CDR3 has 17 residues. V and J are TRBV7-9 and TRBJ1-4; D possibly corresponds to TRBD1 (5 bases). This sequence originates from a woman in her twenties or thirties in good health and CMV-seronegative. The sample consisted of PBMCs. This chain's CDR3 is CASSPSSVRDYNEKLFF. The CDR3 DNA sequence: TGTGCCAGCAGCCCGTCATCCGTCCGGGACTATAATGAAAAACTGTTTTTT.